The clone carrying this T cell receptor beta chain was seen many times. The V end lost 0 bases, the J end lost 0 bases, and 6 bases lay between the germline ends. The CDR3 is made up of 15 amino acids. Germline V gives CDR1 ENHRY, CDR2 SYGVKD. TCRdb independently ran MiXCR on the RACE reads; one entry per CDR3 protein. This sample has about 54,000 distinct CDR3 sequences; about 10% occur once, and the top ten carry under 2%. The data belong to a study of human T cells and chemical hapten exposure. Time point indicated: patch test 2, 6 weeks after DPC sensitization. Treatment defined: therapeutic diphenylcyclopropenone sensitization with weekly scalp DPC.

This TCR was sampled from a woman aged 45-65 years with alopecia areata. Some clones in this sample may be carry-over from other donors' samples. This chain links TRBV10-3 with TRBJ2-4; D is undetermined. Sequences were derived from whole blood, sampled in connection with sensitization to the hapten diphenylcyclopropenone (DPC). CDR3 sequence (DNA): TGTGCCATCAGTGAGTCGCTCCTAGCCAAAAACATTCAGTACTTC. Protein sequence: CAISESLLAKNIQYF.